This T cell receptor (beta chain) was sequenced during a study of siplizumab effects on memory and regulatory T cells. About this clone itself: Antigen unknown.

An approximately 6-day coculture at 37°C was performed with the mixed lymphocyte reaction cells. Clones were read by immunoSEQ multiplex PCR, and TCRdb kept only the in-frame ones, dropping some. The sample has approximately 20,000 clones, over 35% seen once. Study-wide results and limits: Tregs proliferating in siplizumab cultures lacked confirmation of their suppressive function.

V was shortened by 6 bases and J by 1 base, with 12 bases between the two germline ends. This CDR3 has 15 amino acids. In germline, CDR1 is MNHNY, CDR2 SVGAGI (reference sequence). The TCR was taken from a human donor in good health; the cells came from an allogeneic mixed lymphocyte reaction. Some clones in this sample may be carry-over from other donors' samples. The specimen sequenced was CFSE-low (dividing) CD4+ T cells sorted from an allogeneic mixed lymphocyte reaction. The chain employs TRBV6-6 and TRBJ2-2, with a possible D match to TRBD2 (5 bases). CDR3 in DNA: TGTGCCAGCAGAAGAGGACTGGTGAACACCGGGGAGCTGTTTTTT. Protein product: CASRRGLVNTGELFF.